This T cell receptor (beta chain) originates from a study of blood T cell repertoires in COVID-19. Study-wide background: The cDNA or gDNA used as material had been derived from T cells, B-cell-depleted T cells, or PBMCs.

This clone appeared once. In the original analysis: It was from reference gene primer amplification that nucleated cell counts were estimated. Sequencing was performed with immunoSEQ multiplex PCR; in TCRdb, only in-frame clones are kept and a portion is missing. V and J calls and clone size are given by that table; D and trimming were obtained from the DNA. The sample consists of over 70,000 clones, 88% of them appearing once. This clonotype was obtained from a woman aged 80 or over with acute or convalescent COVID-19. The sequencing input was peripheral blood.

This CDR3 reads CASNFEAGGLDTIYF. CDR3 bases: TGTGCCAGCAACTTCGAGGCAGGGGGATTGGACACCATATATTTT. The rearrangement uses TRBV5-6 and TRBJ1-3; TRBD1 matches 7 bases. The CDR3 consists of 15 residues. The junction had 14 bases not matched to a gene; V was cut back by 6 bases and J by 8 bases. Germline lookup yields CDR1 SGHDT and CDR2 YYEEEE.